Listed below are T cell receptor beta chains from one sample, sequenced in a study of blood T cell repertoires in COVID-19. The method was immunoSEQ multiplex PCR; TCRdb's version includes in-frame clones alone and lacks a portion of them. The sample yields under 250,000 clones, roughly 84% seen once. Sequencing was carried out using peripheral blood. The receptors here all came from a woman in her sixties or seventies who had recovered from COVID-19. Each CDR3 is given with its conserved first and last residue. The D gene is left open where the match is weak. Some rows mark clone size as missing; the rest say once, few, many or name a class of expanded clone.

d_gene	v_gene	j_gene	abundance	CDR3nt	CDR3aa
.	TRBV30	TRBJ1-5	many	TGTGCCTGGAGTGAGTGGGGGCTAAATCGAGGCAATCAGCCCCAGCATTTT	CAWSEWGLNRGNQPQHF
TRBD2	TRBV7-9	TRBJ2-3	.	TGTGCCAGCAGCTTTATGAGAGGACTAGCGGGGCGCACAGATACGCAGTATTTT	CASSFMRGLAGRTDTQYF
.	TRBV5-6	TRBJ1-6	.	TGTGCCAGCAGCTTGCGTATTGTCGATTCACCCCTCCACTTT	CASSLRIVDSPLHF
TRBD1	TRBV18	TRBJ1-4	.	TGTGCCAGCTCCCCGGGACAGGGAGATGAAAAACTGTTTTTT	CASSPGQGDEKLFF
TRBD2	TRBV5-1	TRBJ2-7	once	TGCGCCAGCAGCTCCGCTAGCGGGGAAGCCTACGAGCAGTACTTC	CASSSASGEAYEQYF
.	TRBV6-2/TRBV6-3	TRBJ2-1	.	TGTGCCAGCAGCCAACAGGACAATGACAATGAGCAGTTCTTC	CASSQQDNDNEQFF
.	TRBV4-2	TRBJ1-6	.	TGTGCCAGCAGCCAAAACGTTTGGGGGCGCGATAATTCACCCCTCCACTTT	CASSQNVWGRDNSPLHF
TRBD1	TRBV30	TRBJ1-6	.	TGTGCCTGGACAGGGGGCGGTTCACCCCTCCACTTT	CAWTGGGSPLHF
.	TRBV7-8	TRBJ2-3	.	TGTGCCAGCACCATAGAGGTCTCCAGCACAGATACGCAGTATTTT	CASTIEVSSTDTQYF
.	TRBV27	TRBJ1-2	.	TGTGCCAGCTGGGGGGAGGTGGGCGTATGGGACTATGGCTACACCTTC	CASWGEVGVWDYGYTF
.	TRBV9	TRBJ1-2	.	TGTGCCAGCAGCAGGACATCCCCACCCTATGGCTACACCTTC	CASSRTSPPYGYTF
TRBD1	TRBV18	TRBJ1-2	.	TGTGCCAGCTCACGCCCGGACAGGGGAGACTATGGCTACACCTTC	CASSRPDRGDYGYTF
.	TRBV29-1	TRBJ1-2	once	TGCAGCGTTGACCCCGGGGATGGCTACACCTTC	CSVDPGDGYTF
TRBD2	TRBV2	TRBJ2-5	.	TGTGCCAGCAGAATAGCGGGGGGGATAAAGACCCAGTACTTC	CASRIAGGIKTQYF
.	TRBV5-6	TRBJ1-4	.	TGTGCCAGCAGCTTGGGGGCCCAATCAACTAATGAAAAACTGTTTTTT	CASSLGAQSTNEKLFF
.	TRBV6-2/TRBV6-3	TRBJ2-1	once	TGTGCCAGCAGTTACGGGCGGGTCACGAGGATATACAATGAGCAGTTCTTC	CASSYGRVTRIYNEQFF
.	TRBV19	TRBJ2-7	.	TGTGCCAGTAGTGGGTCAGGGGTCTCCTACGAGCAGTACTTC	CASSGSGVSYEQYF
TRBD1	TRBV6-5	TRBJ1-4	.	TGTGCCAGCAGTTCGACAGGGGAAGGTGATGAAAAACTGTTTTTT	CASSSTGEGDEKLFF
.	TRBV7-8	TRBJ2-1	.	TGTGCCAGCAGCCAGTCGCGGGGCTCTCTCCCAAAAGCCTACAATGAGCAGTTCTTC	CASSQSRGSLPKAYNEQFF
TRBD1	TRBV6-5	TRBJ2-3	.	TGTGCCAGCAGGGAGGGACAGGGCGCAGATACGCAGTATTTT	CASREGQGADTQYF
TRBD1	TRBV18	TRBJ1-1	once	TGTGCCAGCTCACCAGTTACAGGGGTAACTGAAGCTTTCTTT	CASSPVTGVTEAFF
TRBD2	TRBV2	TRBJ2-3	.	TGTGCCAGCAGTGAAAACCTAGCGGCTAGCACAGATACGCAGTATTTT	CASSENLAASTDTQYF
.	TRBV4-1	TRBJ2-5	.	TGCGCCAGCAGCCAAGGCAGGCAAGAGACCCAGTACTTC	CASSQGRQETQYF
.	TRBV5-1	TRBJ1-4	.	TGCGCCAGCAGCTTGTATAGTTTGGGACAAACAACTAATGAAAAACTGTTTTTT	CASSLYSLGQTTNEKLFF
TRBD1	TRBV19	TRBJ1-5	.	TGTGCCAGTAGTACCTACAGGGGGGATCAGCCCCAGCATTTT	CASSTYRGDQPQHF
TRBD1	TRBV6-6	TRBJ1-1	.	TGTGCCAGCAGTTACACCGGGACAGGGGATGAAGCTTTCTTT	CASSYTGTGDEAFF
TRBD1	TRBV19	TRBJ2-5	.	TGTGCCAGTAGTATACCGGGACAGGGGTTAGAGACCCAGTACTTC	CASSIPGQGLETQYF
.	TRBV9	TRBJ1-2	.	TGTGCCAGCAGCCCTGACGGGGGGTGGTTAGGCTATGGCTACACCTTC	CASSPDGGWLGYGYTF
TRBD2	TRBV27	TRBJ2-3	.	TGTGCCAGCAGTTTTACTAGCGGGATCGTGGCAGATACGCAGTATTTT	CASSFTSGIVADTQYF
.	TRBV11-2	TRBJ1-1	.	TGTGCCAGCAGCCCTGGCGGGGGGAAAGGAAAGGGAACTGAAGCTTTCTTT	CASSPGGGKGKGTEAFF
.	TRBV18	TRBJ1-2	.	TGTGCCAGCTCACCATCAGGGATGGAGTATGGCTACACCTTC	CASSPSGMEYGYTF
.	TRBV5-1	TRBJ2-4	.	TGCGCCAGCAGCCCCAGTTCGAGGGTGTTTAACATTCAGTACTTC	CASSPSSRVFNIQYF
.	TRBV6-6	TRBJ2-7	.	TGTGCCAGCAGCCCCCCGGGTACGGCCTACGAGCAGTACTTC	CASSPPGTAYEQYF
TRBD2	TRBV5-1	TRBJ2-3	.	TGCGCCAGCAGCTGGACTAGCGGGGGCGACTGGGCAGATACGCAGTATTTT	CASSWTSGGDWADTQYF
.	TRBV9	TRBJ2-3	.	TGTGCCAGCAGCGCGGGGGGCTCTAGCACAGATACGCAGTATTTT	CASSAGGSSTDTQYF
.	TRBV29-1	TRBJ2-1	.	TGCAGCGGTTCTAGGGGGTTCTACAATGAGCAGTTCTTC	CSGSRGFYNEQFF
TRBD1	TRBV14	TRBJ2-7	.	TGTGCCAGCAGTCGGGACAGGGGGTACGAGCAGTACTTC	CASSRDRGYEQYF